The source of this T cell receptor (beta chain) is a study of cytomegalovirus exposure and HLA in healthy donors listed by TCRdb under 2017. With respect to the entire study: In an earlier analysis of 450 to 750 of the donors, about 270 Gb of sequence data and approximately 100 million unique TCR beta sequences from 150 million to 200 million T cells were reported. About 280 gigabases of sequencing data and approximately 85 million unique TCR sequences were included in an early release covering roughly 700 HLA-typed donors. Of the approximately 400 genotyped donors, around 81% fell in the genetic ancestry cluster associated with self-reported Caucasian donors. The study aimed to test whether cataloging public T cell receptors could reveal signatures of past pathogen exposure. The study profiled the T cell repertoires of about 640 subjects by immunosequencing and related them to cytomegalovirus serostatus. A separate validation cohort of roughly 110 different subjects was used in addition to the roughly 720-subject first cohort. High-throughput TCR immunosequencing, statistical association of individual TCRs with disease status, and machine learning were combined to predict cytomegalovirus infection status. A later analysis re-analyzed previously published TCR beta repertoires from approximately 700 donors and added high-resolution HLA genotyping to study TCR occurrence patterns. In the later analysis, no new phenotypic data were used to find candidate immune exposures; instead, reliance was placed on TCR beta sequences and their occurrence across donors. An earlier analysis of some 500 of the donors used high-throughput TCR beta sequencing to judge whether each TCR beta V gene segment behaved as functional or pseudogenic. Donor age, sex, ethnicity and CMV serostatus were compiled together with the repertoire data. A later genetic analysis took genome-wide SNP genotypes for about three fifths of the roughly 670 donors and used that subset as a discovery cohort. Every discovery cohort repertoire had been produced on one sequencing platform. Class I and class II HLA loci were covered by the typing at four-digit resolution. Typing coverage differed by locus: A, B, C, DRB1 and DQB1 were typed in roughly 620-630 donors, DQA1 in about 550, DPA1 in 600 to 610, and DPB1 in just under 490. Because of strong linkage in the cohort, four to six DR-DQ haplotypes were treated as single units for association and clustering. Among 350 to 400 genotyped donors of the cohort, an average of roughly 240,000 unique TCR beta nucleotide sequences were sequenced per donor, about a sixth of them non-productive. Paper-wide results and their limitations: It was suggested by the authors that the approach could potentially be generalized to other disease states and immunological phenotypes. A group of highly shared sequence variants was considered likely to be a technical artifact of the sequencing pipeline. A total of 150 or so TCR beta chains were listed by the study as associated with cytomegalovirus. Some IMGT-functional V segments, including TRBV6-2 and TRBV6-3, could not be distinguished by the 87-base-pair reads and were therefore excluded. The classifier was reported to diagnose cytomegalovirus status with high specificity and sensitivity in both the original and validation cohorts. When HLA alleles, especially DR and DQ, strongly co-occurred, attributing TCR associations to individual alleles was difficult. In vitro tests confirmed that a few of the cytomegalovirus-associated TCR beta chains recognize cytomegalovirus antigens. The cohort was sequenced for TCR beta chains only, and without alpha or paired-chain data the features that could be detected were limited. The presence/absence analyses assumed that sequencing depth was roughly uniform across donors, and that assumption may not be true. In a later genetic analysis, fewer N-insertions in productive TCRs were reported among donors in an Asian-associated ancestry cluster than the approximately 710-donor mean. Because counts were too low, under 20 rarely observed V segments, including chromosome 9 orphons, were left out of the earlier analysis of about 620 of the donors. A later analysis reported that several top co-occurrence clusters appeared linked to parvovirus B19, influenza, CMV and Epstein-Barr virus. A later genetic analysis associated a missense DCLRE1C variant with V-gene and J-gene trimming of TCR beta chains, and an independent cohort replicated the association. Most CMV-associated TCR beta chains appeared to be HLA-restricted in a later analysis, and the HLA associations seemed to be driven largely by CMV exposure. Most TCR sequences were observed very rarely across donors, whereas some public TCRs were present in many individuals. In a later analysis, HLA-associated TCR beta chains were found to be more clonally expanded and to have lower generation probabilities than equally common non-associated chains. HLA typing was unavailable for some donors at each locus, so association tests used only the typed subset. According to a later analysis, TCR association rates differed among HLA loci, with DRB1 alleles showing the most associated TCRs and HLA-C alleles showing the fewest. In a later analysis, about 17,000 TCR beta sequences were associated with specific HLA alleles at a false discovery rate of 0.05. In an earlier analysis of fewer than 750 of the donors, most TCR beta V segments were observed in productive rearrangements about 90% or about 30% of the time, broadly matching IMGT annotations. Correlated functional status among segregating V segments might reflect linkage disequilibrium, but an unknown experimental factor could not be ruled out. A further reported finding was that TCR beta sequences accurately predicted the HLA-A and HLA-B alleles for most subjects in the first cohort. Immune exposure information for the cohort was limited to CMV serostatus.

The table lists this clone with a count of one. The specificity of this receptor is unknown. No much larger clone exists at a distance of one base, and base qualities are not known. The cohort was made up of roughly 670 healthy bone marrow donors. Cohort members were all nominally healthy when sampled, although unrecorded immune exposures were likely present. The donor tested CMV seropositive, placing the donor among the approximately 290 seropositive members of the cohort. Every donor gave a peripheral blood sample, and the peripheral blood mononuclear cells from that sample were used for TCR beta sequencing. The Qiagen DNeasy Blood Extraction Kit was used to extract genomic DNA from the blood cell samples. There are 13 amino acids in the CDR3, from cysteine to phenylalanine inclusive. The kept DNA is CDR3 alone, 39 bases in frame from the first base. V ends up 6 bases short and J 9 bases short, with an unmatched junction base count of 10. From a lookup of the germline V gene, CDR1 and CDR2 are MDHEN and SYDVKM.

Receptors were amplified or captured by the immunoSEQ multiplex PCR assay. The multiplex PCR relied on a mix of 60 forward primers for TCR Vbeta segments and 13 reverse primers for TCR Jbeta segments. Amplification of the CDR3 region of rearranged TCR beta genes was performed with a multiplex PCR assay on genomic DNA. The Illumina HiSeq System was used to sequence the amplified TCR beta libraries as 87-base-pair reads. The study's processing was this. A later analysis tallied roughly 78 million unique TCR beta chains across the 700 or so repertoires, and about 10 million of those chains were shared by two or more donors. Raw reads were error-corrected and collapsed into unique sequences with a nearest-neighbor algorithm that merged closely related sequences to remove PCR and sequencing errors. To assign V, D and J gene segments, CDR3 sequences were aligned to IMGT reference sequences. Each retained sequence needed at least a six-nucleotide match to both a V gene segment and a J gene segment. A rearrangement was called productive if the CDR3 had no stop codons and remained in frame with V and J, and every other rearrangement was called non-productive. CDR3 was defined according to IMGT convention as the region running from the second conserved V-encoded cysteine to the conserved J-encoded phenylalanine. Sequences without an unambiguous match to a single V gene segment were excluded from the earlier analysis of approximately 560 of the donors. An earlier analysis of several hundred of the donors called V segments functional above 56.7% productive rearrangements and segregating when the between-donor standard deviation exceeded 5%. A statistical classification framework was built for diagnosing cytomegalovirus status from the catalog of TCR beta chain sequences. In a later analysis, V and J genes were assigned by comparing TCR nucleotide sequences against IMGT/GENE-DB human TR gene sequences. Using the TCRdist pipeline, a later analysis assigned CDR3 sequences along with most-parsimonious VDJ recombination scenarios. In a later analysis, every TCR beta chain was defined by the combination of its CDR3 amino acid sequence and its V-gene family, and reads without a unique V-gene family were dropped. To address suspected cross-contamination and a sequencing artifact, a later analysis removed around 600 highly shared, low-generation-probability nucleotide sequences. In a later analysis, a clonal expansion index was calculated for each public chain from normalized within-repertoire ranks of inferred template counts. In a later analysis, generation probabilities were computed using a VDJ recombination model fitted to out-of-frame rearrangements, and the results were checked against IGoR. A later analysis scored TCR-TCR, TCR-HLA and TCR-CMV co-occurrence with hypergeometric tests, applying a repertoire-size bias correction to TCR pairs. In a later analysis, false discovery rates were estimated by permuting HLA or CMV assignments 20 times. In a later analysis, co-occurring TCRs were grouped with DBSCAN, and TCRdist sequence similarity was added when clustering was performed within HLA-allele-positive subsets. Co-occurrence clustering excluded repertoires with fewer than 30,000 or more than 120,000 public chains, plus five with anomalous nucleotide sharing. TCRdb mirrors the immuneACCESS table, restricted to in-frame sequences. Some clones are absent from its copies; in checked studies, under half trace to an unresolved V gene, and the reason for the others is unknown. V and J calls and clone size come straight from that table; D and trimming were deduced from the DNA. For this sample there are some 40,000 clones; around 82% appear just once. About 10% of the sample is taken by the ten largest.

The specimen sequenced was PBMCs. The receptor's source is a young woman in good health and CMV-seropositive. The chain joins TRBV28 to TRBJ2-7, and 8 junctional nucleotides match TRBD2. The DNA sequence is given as TGTGCCAGCAGCCCCCCCGGGGGGGGGTCGCAGTACTTC. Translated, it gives CASSPPGGGSQYF. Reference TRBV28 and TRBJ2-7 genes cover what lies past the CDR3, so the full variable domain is DVKVTQSSRYLVKRTGEKVFLECVQDMDHENMFWYRQDPGLGLRLIYFSYDVKMKEKGDIPEGYSVSREKKERFSLILESASTNQTSMYLCASSPPGGGSQYFGPGTRLTVT.